This T cell receptor beta chain was recovered during a study of cytomegalovirus exposure and HLA in healthy donors. This CDR3 is built from 14 residues. Unmatched junction bases numbered 5, after V lost 6 bases and J lost 1 base. In germline, CDR1 is MNHNS, CDR2 SASEGT. The repertoire was sequenced with immunoSEQ multiplex PCR; TCRdb's copy has only in-frame clones and lacks some. The sample has some 150,000 clones, more than 75% seen once. Specimen: PBMCs. The TCR originated in a man younger than 30 in good health and CMV-seronegative. The chain combines TRBV6-1 with TRBJ1-1, with 7 bases lining up with TRBD1. CDR3: CASRGDSENTEAFF. Here the CDR3 DNA reads TGTGCCAGCAGGGGGGACAGCGAGAACACTGAAGCTTTCTTT.